Below are 24 T cell receptor beta chains sequenced from a single sample in a study of early T cells in non-severe SARS-CoV-2 infection. In TCRdb, the 5' RACE reads were re-called with MiXCR into one record per CDR3 protein. The table has fewer than 55,000 distinct CDR3 sequences, 9.5% to 11% seen once; the top ten hold less than 15%. Sequenced material: whole blood. The receptors shown here come from an adult who was a healthcare worker with PCR-confirmed SARS-CoV-2 infection or an uninfected control (not recorded which).

This chain connects TRBV29-1 to TRBJ2-7; D ambiguous. Germline V gene lookup returns CDR1 SQVTM and CDR2 ANQGSEA. With 1 base removed from V and 2 bases from J, the gap between germline ends came to 9 bases. This CDR3 has 13 residues. This CDR3 is CSVEAGVTYEQYF. CDR3 sequence (DNA): TGCAGCGTTGAAGCCGGAGTTACCTACGAGCAGTACTTC.

Remarks on this clonotype: A read error may explain this, as a much larger clone is one base away. The chain links TRBV4-3 to TRBJ2-4, with D possibly being TRBD2 (7 bases). V was pared by 7 bases and J by 10 bases, with 20 bases between. Germline CDR1 and CDR2: LGHNA and YSLEER. There are 14 residues in the CDR3. This CDR3 is CASTSGRGARIQYF. The CDR3 DNA reads TGCGCCAGCACGTCGGGGAGGGGGGCGAGGATTCAGTACTTC.

This clonotype appeared many times. The chain carries TRBV5-6 and TRBJ2-1, with D perhaps TRBD2 (5 bases). This CDR3 region has 18 residues. V lost 4 bases to trimming and J lost 4 bases, with 24 bases between them. The germline CDR1 and CDR2 sequences are SGHDT and YYEEEE. The CDR3 region has the DNA TGTGCCAGCAGCCAATTCTCGGACTCTATAGCACCTTACAATGAGCAGTTCTTC. This codes for CASSQFSDSIAPYNEQFF.

V usage is TRBV29-1 and J usage is TRBJ1-1, with D unclear. V was trimmed by 1 base and J by 4 bases, leaving 7 bases between them. The CDR3 contains 12 residues. Germline V gives CDR1 SQVTM, CDR2 ANQGSEA. This chain's CDR3 is CSVEGTTTEAFF. The CDR3 nucleotides are TGCAGCGTTGAAGGCACCACCACTGAAGCTTTCTTT.

Remarks on this clonotype: A read error may produce the germline difference seen at one junction end. The chain uses TRBV7-3 and TRBJ2-1, with D maybe TRBD2 (7 bases). CDR1 is SGHTA, CDR2 FQGTGA, per germline. The CDR3 contains 16 residues. The CDR3 nucleotides read TGTGCCAGTAGCTTCTTGGGGGGGCCCTCCTACAATGAGCAGTTCTTC. Protein product: CASSFLGGPSYNEQFF.

This clonotype was detected a few times. The chain couples TRBV6-2 or TRBV6-3 to TRBJ1-5; possible D gene TRBD1, 6 bases. Germline V gene lookup returns CDR1 MNHEY and CDR2 SVGEGT. The CDR3 consists of 14 residues. V was pared by 0 bases and J by 4 bases, with 7 bases between. The CDR3 DNA sequence: TGTGCCAGCAGTTACTCGAGGGGGAATCAGCCCCAGCATTTT. Amino acids: CASSYSRGNQPQHF.

The table lists this clonotype with a few counts. The chain uses TRBV20-1 and TRBJ1-2; a weak D match, TRBD1 (6 bases). From germline, CDR1 is DFQATT and CDR2 SNEGSKA (reference sequence). CDR3 length: 12 amino acids. Trimming removed 3 bases from V and 9 bases from J, with 14 bases in between. For the CDR3, the DNA is TGCAGTGCTAGTATCCGACAGGACAGCTACACCTTC. Translated: CSASIRQDSYTF.

This clonotype was detected many times. The chain couples TRBV29-1 to TRBJ1-1, with 7 bases that match TRBD1. The CDR3 has 14 amino acids. Looked up from germline, CDR1 is SQVTM and CDR2 is ANQGSEA. V shed 1 base and J 5 bases; nucleotides not matched to a gene: 7. CDR3 coding DNA: TGCAGCGTTGAAGTTGTCGACAGGGCGACTGAAGCTTTCTTT. Translating gives CSVEVVDRATEAFF.

This clonotype appeared a few times. V gene TRBV10-3 combines with J gene TRBJ2-1; TRBD1 aligns across 7 bases. Germline CDR1 ENHRY, CDR2 SYGVKD. V trimming: 4 bases; J trimming: 8 bases; junction bases outside the gene matches: 5. CDR3 length: 13 residues. The CDR3 loop reads CAISGTGTDEQFF. For the CDR3, the DNA is TGTGCCATCAGTGGAACAGGGACAGATGAGCAGTTCTTC.

This clonotype turned up a few times. This chain links TRBV9 with TRBJ2-2; 12 bases line up with TRBD2. V lost 0 bases to trimming and J lost 7 bases; unmatched junction nucleotides: 7. The CDR3 has 17 residues. CDR1 SGDLS and CDR2 YYNGEE come from the germline V gene. In nucleotides, the CDR3 is TGTGCCAGCAGCGTAGCTCTAGCGGGGGGGCCCTTCGGGGAGCTGTTTTTT. Translated, it gives CASSVALAGGPFGELFF.

This clonotype appeared many times. V gene TRBV5-4 combines with J gene TRBJ2-7; D remains unclear. V was pared by 7 bases and J by 6 bases, with 20 bases between. CDR3 length equals 14 residues. Germline-derived CDR1 and CDR2 are SGHNT and YYREEE (reference sequence). In nucleotides, the CDR3 is TGTGCCAGCTCGCGGACGACTCTTCCCGGCGAGCAGTACTTC. Protein: CASSRTTLPGEQYF.

This clonotype was detected ten times or more. The genes are TRBV9 and TRBJ2-3, with D possibly matching TRBD2 (6 bases). The CDR3 has 15 amino acids. Germline CDR1 is SGDLS and CDR2 is YYNGEE. Between the trimmed V and J ends, which lost 3 bases and 1 base, there was a span of 12 bases. The CDR3 reads CASSEFQRGTDTQYF. The CDR3, as DNA: TGTGCCAGCAGCGAGTTCCAGCGGGGCACAGATACGCAGTATTTT.

This chain uses TRBV6-2 or TRBV6-3 with TRBJ2-5; D is possibly TRBD2 (6 bases). V lost 6 bases and J lost 4, with 12 bases in between. CDR1 and CDR2 (germline): MNHEY, SVGEGT. This CDR3 has 13 residues. The CDR3 sequence is CASRPAAGETQYF. The CDR3 DNA reads TGTGCCAGCAGACCAGCAGCGGGAGAGACCCAGTACTTC.

This clonotype occurred many times. The rearrangement joins TRBV4-3 to TRBJ2-7; perhaps D is TRBD1 or TRBD2 (5 bases each). The V end was cut by 0 bases, the J end by 5 bases, with 14 bases between. The length of the CDR3 is 15 residues. Germline V CDR1 and CDR2: LGHNA, YSLEER. CDR3 nucleotide sequence: TGCGCCAGCAGCCAAGATGAGGGACCGGTTGACGAGCAGTACTTC. It is translated as CASSQDEGPVDEQYF.

This chain joins TRBV12-3 or TRBV12-4 and TRBJ2-7, with D possibly matching TRBD1 (5 bases). The CDR3 loop spans 14 amino acids. V was trimmed by 1 base and J by 0 bases, leaving 7 bases between them. The CDR3 protein is CASSLGQISYEQYF. Written as DNA, the CDR3 is TGTGCCAGCAGTTTAGGACAGATCTCCTACGAGCAGTACTTC.

This clonotype was seen many times. The chain uses TRBV14 and TRBJ1-1; no clear D gene. V was trimmed by 6 bases and J by 0 bases, leaving 8 bases between them. Per germline, CDR1 SGHDN and CDR2 FVKESK. This CDR3 spans 13 amino acids. CDR3 protein: CASSYGLNTEAFF. The CDR3 DNA sequence: TGTGCCAGCAGTTACGGATTGAACACTGAAGCTTTCTTT.

This clonotype was recorded at least ten times. DNA for the CDR3: TGTGCCAGCAGCCAAGTCGAGTACGAGCAGTACTTC. Protein: CASSQVEYEQYF. The V gene is TRBV3-1, the J gene TRBJ2-7, with D unclear. Trimming removed 1 base at V and 4 bases at J, with 5 bases between. The CDR3 totals 12 residues. The V gene's germline CDR1 is LGHDT and CDR2 YNNKEL (reference sequence).

The chain carries TRBV12-3 or TRBV12-4 and TRBJ1-2; D uncertain. V shed 3 bases and J shed 4 bases, with 6 bases lying between them. The length of the CDR3 is 12 residues. The CDR3 reads CASSFGSYGYTF. The CDR3 coding sequence is TGTGCCAGCAGTTTTGGGAGCTATGGCTACACCTTC.

This clonotype was seen more than once but under ten times. The rearrangement uses TRBV6-6 and TRBJ1-2; TRBD1 matches 7 bases. Germline V gives CDR1 MNHNY, CDR2 SVGAGI (reference sequence). J lost 4 bases, V lost 4 bases, and 6 bases had no gene match. The CDR3 covers 14 residues. The CDR3 coding sequence is TGTGCCAGCAGTTCAGACAGGGACGGCTATGGCTACACCTTC. Translated, it gives CASSSDRDGYGYTF.

This chain uses TRBV5-1 with TRBJ1-1; 9 bases are a match to TRBD1. The V gene end was trimmed by 0 bases and the J gene end by 10 bases; junction bases not matched to a gene: 7. The CDR3 loop spans 14 amino acids. Germline loops: CDR1 SGHRS, CDR2 YFSETQ. The CDR3 here is CASSLGTGANGAFF. CDR3 nucleotides: TGCGCCAGCAGCTTGGGGACAGGGGCGAATGGAGCTTTCTTT.

This clonotype was seen many times. The chain has TRBV20-1 and TRBJ2-3; 10 positions match TRBD2. Germline V gene sequence: CDR1 DFQATT, CDR2 SNEGSKA (reference sequence). The CDR3 length is 14 residues. Trimming cost V 3 bases and J 2 bases; bases outside gene matches: 2. The CDR3 is CSASTSGNTDTQYF. Here the CDR3 DNA reads TGCAGTGCTAGTACTAGCGGGAACACAGATACGCAGTATTTT.

This clonotype was recorded a few times. Written as DNA, the CDR3 is TGCAGTGCTGCCGGGACTAGCGGGGAATTTTTTATGGAGACCCAGTACTTC. As protein: CSAAGTSGEFFMETQYF. The J gene is TRBJ2-5, the V gene TRBV20-1; 13 positions agree with TRBD2. The CDR3 contains 17 residues. Trimming cost V 5 bases and J 5 bases; bases outside gene matches: 14. Germline CDR1 reads DFQATT; CDR2 reads SNEGSKA (reference sequence).

The chain is built from TRBV29-1 and TRBJ1-1; D gene ambiguous. The germline gives CDR1 SQVTM, CDR2 ANQGSEA. This CDR3 has 13 residues. Trimming left V 4 bases short and J 3 bases short, with 12 bases between. CDR3 nucleotides: TGCAGCGTTGTAAGAGAGTTGGACACTGAAGCTTTCTTT. Translation: CSVVRELDTEAFF.

The chain joins TRBV9 to TRBJ1-1; 10 bases fit TRBD1. Germline values: CDR1 SGDLS, CDR2 YYNGEE. This CDR3 is 14 amino acids long. The trim removed 4 bases at V and 4 bases at J, leaving 4 bases unmatched. The CDR3, as DNA: TGTGCCAGCAGCAGGACAGGGGGGATCACTGAAGCTTTCTTT. Translated, it gives CASSRTGGITEAFF.